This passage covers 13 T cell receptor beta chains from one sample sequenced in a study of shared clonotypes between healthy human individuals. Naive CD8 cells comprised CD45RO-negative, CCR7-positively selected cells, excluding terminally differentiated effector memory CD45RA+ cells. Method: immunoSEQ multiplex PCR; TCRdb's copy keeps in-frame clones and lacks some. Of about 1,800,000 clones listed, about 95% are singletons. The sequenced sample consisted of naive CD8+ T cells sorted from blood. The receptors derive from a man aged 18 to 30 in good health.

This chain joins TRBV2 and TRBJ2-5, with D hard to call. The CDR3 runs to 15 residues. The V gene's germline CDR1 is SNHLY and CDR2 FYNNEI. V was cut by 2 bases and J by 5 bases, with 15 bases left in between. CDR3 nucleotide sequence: TGTGCCAGCAGTGAAATAGGGCTAGGGTCGGAGACCCAGTACTTC. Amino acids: CASSEIGLGSETQYF.

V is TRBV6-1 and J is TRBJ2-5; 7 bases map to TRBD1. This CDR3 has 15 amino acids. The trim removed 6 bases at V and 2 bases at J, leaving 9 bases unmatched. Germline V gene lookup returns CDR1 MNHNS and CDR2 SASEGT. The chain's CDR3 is CASSDRAGGQETQYF. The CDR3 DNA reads TGTGCCAGCAGCGACAGGGCAGGGGGTCAAGAGACCCAGTACTTC.

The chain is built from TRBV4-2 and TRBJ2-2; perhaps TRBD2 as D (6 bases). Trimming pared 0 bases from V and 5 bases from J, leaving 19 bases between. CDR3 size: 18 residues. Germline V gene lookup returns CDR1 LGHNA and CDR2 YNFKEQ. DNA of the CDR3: TGTGCCAGCAGCCAAGAGGGCTCCTGGGCGGAGGGGACCGGGGAGCTGTTTTTT. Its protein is CASSQEGSWAEGTGELFF.

The chain's CDR3 is CASSFLQGGTDTQYF. In DNA form, the CDR3 reads TGTGCCAGCAGCTTTCTTCAGGGGGGGACAGATACGCAGTATTTT. V gene TRBV7-2 combines with J gene TRBJ2-3; D tentatively reads TRBD1 or TRBD2 (7 bases each). Germline CDR1 is SGHTA and CDR2 is FQGNSA. The CDR3 contains 15 residues. Trimming shortened V by 3 bases and J by 3 bases, and 13 bases separated the two germline ends.

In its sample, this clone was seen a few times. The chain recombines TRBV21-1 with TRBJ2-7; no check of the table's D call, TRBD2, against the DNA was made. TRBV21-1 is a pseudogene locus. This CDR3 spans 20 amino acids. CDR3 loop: CASSKERPLLGLAGTYEQYF. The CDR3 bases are TGTGCCAGCAGCAAAGAGAGGCCGCTTTTGGGACTAGCGGGAACCTACGAGCAGTACTTC.

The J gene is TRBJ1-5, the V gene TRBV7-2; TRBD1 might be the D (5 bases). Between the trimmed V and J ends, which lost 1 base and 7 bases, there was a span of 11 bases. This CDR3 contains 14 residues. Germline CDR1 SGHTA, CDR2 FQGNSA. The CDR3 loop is CASSLDQGYQPQHF. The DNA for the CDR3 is TGTGCCAGCAGCTTAGATCAGGGTTACCAGCCCCAGCATTTT.

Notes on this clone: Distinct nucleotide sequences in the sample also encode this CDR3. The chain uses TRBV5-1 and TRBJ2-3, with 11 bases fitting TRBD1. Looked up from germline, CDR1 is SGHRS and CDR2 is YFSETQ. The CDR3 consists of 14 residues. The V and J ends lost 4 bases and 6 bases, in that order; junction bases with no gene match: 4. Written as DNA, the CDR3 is TGCGCCAGCAGCCCAGGGACAGGGGGTGATACGCAGTATTTT. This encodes CASSPGTGGDTQYF.

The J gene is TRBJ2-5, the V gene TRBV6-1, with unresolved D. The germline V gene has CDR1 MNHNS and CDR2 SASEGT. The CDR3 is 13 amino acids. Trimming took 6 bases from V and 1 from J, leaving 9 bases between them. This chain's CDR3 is CASRTYGQETQYF. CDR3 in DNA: TGTGCCAGCAGAACTTATGGCCAAGAGACCCAGTACTTC.

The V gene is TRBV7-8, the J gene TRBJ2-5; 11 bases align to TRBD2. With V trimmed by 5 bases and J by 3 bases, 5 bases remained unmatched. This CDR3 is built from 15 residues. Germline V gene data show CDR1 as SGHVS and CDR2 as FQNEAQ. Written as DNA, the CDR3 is TGTGCCAGCAGCCGACTAGCGGGACACGAAGAGACCCAGTACTTC. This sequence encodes CASSRLAGHEETQYF.

This CDR3 is CASSFSGTGGAYEQYF. DNA of the CDR3: TGTGCCAGCAGCTTCTCCGGGACAGGGGGCGCGTACGAGCAGTACTTC. The V gene is TRBV13, the J gene TRBJ2-7, with 12 bases that match TRBD1. The CDR3 is 16 amino acids. Germline values: CDR1 PRHDT, CDR2 FYEKMQ (reference sequence). Germline trimming cut 3 bases from V and 4 bases from J; bases unmatched to any gene: 7.

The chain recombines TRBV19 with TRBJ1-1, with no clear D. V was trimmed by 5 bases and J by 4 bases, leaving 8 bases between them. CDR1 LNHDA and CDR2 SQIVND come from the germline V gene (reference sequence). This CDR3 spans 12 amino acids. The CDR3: CASSFSVTEAFF. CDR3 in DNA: TGTGCCAGTAGTTTCTCCGTCACTGAAGCTTTCTTT.

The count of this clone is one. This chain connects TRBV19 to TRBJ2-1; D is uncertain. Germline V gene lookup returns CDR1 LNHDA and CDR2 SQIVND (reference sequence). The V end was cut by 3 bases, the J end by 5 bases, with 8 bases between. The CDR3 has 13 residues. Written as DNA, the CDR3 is TGTGCCAGTAGTATGCGAGGTAACAATGAGCAGTTCTTC. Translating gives CASSMRGNNEQFF.

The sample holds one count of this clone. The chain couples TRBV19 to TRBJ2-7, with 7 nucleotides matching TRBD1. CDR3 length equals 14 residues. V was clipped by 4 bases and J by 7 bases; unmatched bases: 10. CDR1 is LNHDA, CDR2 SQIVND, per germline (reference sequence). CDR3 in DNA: TGTGCCAGTAGTACCATATCAGGGGGTTGGGAGCAGTACTTC. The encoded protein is CASSTISGGWEQYF.